Listed below are T cell receptor beta chains from one sample, sequenced in a study of cytomegalovirus exposure and HLA in healthy donors. Profiled with immunoSEQ multiplex PCR; TCRdb holds only in-frame clones, not every one. The sample includes about 160,000 clones, roughly 87% seen only once; the top ten take about 1.6%. The sequenced sample was PBMCs. Every receptor here comes from a girl aged 10-17 years in good health and CMV-seropositive. Each CDR3 is given with its conserved first and last residue. Each record gives: V gene, D gene, clone size, J gene, CDR3 protein, CDR3 DNA. D genes are given only for firm matches. Size values are once, few and many counts, or a class for expanded clones, and some rows have none.

v_call: TRBV18
d_call: TRBD1
clone_size: -
j_call: TRBJ2-1
cdr3_aa: CASSLDRDEQFF
cdr3_nt: TGTGCCAGCTCTCTCGACAGGGATGAGCAGTTCTTC

v_call: TRBV9
d_call: TRBD1
clone_size: -
j_call: TRBJ2-2
cdr3_aa: CASSVVGQGFLDTGELFF
cdr3_nt: TGTGCCAGCAGCGTAGTGGGACAGGGGTTCCTTGATACCGGGGAGCTGTTTTTT

v_call: TRBV5-1
d_call: -
clone_size: -
j_call: TRBJ1-1
cdr3_aa: CASSLDRQKRLYTEAFF
cdr3_nt: TGCGCCAGCAGTTTAGACCGTCAAAAGAGGTTGTACACTGAAGCTTTCTTT

v_call: TRBV14
d_call: TRBD2
clone_size: few
j_call: TRBJ2-2
cdr3_aa: CASSQDLAGNTGELFF
cdr3_nt: TGTGCCAGCAGCCAAGACCTAGCGGGGAACACCGGGGAGCTGTTTTTT

v_call: TRBV7-9
d_call: TRBD1
clone_size: -
j_call: TRBJ2-7
cdr3_aa: CASSGQGSDAPYEQYF
cdr3_nt: TGTGCCAGCAGCGGACAGGGTTCCGATGCACCCTACGAGCAGTACTTC

v_call: TRBV15
d_call: TRBD2
clone_size: -
j_call: TRBJ2-1
cdr3_aa: CATSRFPTSGGYNEQFF
cdr3_nt: TGTGCCACCAGCAGATTTCCGACTAGCGGGGGCTACAATGAGCAGTTCTTC

v_call: TRBV21-1
d_call: -
clone_size: -
j_call: TRBJ1-4
cdr3_aa: CASSKVRGGVNEKLFF
cdr3_nt: TGTGCCAGCAGCAAAGTGAGGGGAGGAGTTAATGAAAAACTGTTTTTT

v_call: TRBV2
d_call: -
clone_size: once
j_call: TRBJ1-4
cdr3_aa: CASLRGSGEKLFF
cdr3_nt: TGTGCCAGCCTTAGAGGGTCTGGTGAAAAACTGTTTTTT

v_call: TRBV2
d_call: TRBD1
clone_size: -
j_call: TRBJ1-4
cdr3_aa: CASSQDRGRYEKLFF
cdr3_nt: TGTGCCAGCAGCCAAGACAGGGGGCGGTATGAAAAACTGTTTTTT

v_call: TRBV5-4
d_call: TRBD2
clone_size: -
j_call: TRBJ2-5
cdr3_aa: CASSWRTSEGETQYF
cdr3_nt: TGTGCCAGCAGCTGGCGGACTAGCGAGGGAGAGACCCAGTACTTC

v_call: TRBV19
d_call: -
clone_size: -
j_call: TRBJ1-1
cdr3_aa: CASSRGLNTEAFF
cdr3_nt: TGTGCCAGTAGTCGCGGGTTGAACACTGAAGCTTTCTTT

v_call: TRBV28
d_call: TRBD1
clone_size: -
j_call: TRBJ1-5
cdr3_aa: CASSLSGRGQRNQPQHF
cdr3_nt: TGTGCCAGCAGTTTATCGGGCAGGGGGCAACGGAATCAGCCCCAGCATTTT

v_call: TRBV6-1
d_call: -
clone_size: -
j_call: TRBJ1-1
cdr3_aa: CASSGGSYTEAFF
cdr3_nt: TGTGCCAGCAGTGGCGGGAGTTACACTGAAGCTTTCTTT

v_call: TRBV9
d_call: -
clone_size: -
j_call: TRBJ1-3
cdr3_aa: CASSPTSLRGLYF
cdr3_nt: TGTGCCAGCAGCCCCACGTCCCTACGAGGATTATATTTT

v_call: TRBV10-3
d_call: TRBD1
clone_size: -
j_call: TRBJ1-1
cdr3_aa: CAISRQGGAEAFF
cdr3_nt: TGTGCCATCAGTCGACAGGGAGGTGCTGAAGCTTTCTTT

v_call: TRBV19
d_call: -
clone_size: few
j_call: TRBJ2-6
cdr3_aa: CASSTEGVAGANVLTF
cdr3_nt: TGTGCCAGTAGTACAGAGGGAGTTGCTGGGGCCAACGTCCTGACTTTC

v_call: TRBV27
d_call: -
clone_size: -
j_call: TRBJ2-7
cdr3_aa: CASSFMGGARSEQYF
cdr3_nt: TGTGCCAGCAGTTTTATGGGGGGGGCGCGAAGCGAGCAGTACTTC

v_call: TRBV6-5
d_call: -
clone_size: once
j_call: TRBJ2-7
cdr3_aa: CASSYSRGHVYEQYF
cdr3_nt: TGTGCCAGCAGTTACTCGCGGGGGCACGTCTACGAGCAGTACTTC

v_call: TRBV11-2
d_call: -
clone_size: few
j_call: TRBJ2-7
cdr3_aa: CASSLGLGLSYEQYF
cdr3_nt: TGTGCCAGCAGCTTGGGTTTAGGACTTTCCTACGAGCAGTACTTC

v_call: TRBV5-1
d_call: TRBD1
clone_size: -
j_call: TRBJ2-3
cdr3_aa: CASSQRPTGGLSTDTQYF
cdr3_nt: TGCGCCAGCAGCCAGCGCCCGACAGGGGGGTTAAGCACAGATACGCAGTATTTT

v_call: TRBV18
d_call: TRBD1
clone_size: -
j_call: TRBJ1-1
cdr3_aa: CASSPPGTGVGNTEAFF
cdr3_nt: TGTGCCAGCTCACCACCGGGGACAGGGGTTGGGAACACTGAAGCTTTCTTT

v_call: TRBV5-6
d_call: TRBD1
clone_size: -
j_call: TRBJ2-1
cdr3_aa: CASSPGQGIINEQFF
cdr3_nt: TGTGCCAGCAGCCCTGGACAGGGGATTATTAATGAGCAGTTCTTC

v_call: TRBV5-8
d_call: TRBD1
clone_size: -
j_call: TRBJ2-7
cdr3_aa: CASSWGTGAYEQYF
cdr3_nt: TGTGCCAGCAGCTGGGGGACAGGGGCCTACGAGCAGTACTTC

v_call: TRBV2
d_call: TRBD2
clone_size: -
j_call: TRBJ2-5
cdr3_aa: CASRRTSGGLGETQYF
cdr3_nt: TGTGCCAGCAGGCGGACTAGCGGGGGCCTGGGGGAGACCCAGTACTTC

v_call: TRBV9
d_call: TRBD1
clone_size: -
j_call: TRBJ1-1
cdr3_aa: CASNRGLGTEAFF
cdr3_nt: TGTGCCAGCAACAGGGGATTGGGGACTGAAGCTTTCTTT

v_call: TRBV30
d_call: -
clone_size: -
j_call: TRBJ1-1
cdr3_aa: CARTRIRGNTEAFF
cdr3_nt: TGTGCCCGAACCCGAATCAGGGGGAACACTGAAGCTTTCTTT

v_call: TRBV9
d_call: -
clone_size: -
j_call: TRBJ2-3
cdr3_aa: CASSDGQLVTDTQYF
cdr3_nt: TGTGCCAGCAGCGATGGACAGCTCGTCACAGATACGCAGTATTTT

v_call: TRBV6-1
d_call: TRBD2
clone_size: -
j_call: TRBJ2-3
cdr3_aa: CASSEYTGGSDTQYF
cdr3_nt: TGTGCCAGCAGTGAATACACGGGGGGGTCAGATACGCAGTATTTT

v_call: TRBV7-6
d_call: TRBD2
clone_size: -
j_call: TRBJ2-1
cdr3_aa: CASSPPSGDYNEQFF
cdr3_nt: TGTGCCAGCAGCCCACCTAGCGGGGACTACAATGAGCAGTTCTTC

v_call: TRBV11-2
d_call: -
clone_size: -
j_call: TRBJ1-1
cdr3_aa: CASSPQGYQRRDTEAFF
cdr3_nt: TGTGCCAGCAGCCCACAGGGCTACCAACGCCGCGACACTGAAGCTTTCTTT

v_call: TRBV27
d_call: TRBD1
clone_size: -
j_call: TRBJ2-7
cdr3_aa: CASSLLSRTGLGEQYF
cdr3_nt: TGTGCCAGCAGTTTACTTTCGCGGACAGGGTTGGGCGAGCAGTACTTC

v_call: TRBV4-1
d_call: TRBD2
clone_size: few
j_call: TRBJ2-1
cdr3_aa: CASSQDLGLAGPQPPYNEQFF
cdr3_nt: TGCGCCAGCAGCCAAGACCTTGGACTAGCGGGGCCTCAGCCCCCCTACAATGAGCAGTTCTTC

v_call: TRBV19
d_call: TRBD1
clone_size: -
j_call: TRBJ1-4
cdr3_aa: CASMTGTGALTQAKLFF
cdr3_nt: TGTGCCAGTATGACCGGGACAGGGGCCCTCACCCAGGCAAAACTGTTTTTT

v_call: TRBV18
d_call: -
clone_size: -
j_call: TRBJ2-5
cdr3_aa: CASSDRQPQETQYF
cdr3_nt: TGTGCCAGCTCAGACCGACAGCCCCAAGAGACCCAGTACTTC

v_call: TRBV11-2
d_call: -
clone_size: -
j_call: TRBJ1-1
cdr3_aa: CASSILTEPSTEAFF
cdr3_nt: TGTGCCAGCAGCATACTTACGGAGCCGAGCACTGAAGCTTTCTTT

v_call: TRBV2
d_call: -
clone_size: -
j_call: TRBJ1-1
cdr3_aa: CASSEASVVGTEAFF
cdr3_nt: TGTGCCAGCAGTGAAGCATCGGTGGTCGGCACTGAAGCTTTCTTT

v_call: TRBV19
d_call: -
clone_size: -
j_call: TRBJ1-5
cdr3_aa: CASNFGTRYSNQPQHF
cdr3_nt: TGTGCCAGTAATTTCGGGACAAGATATAGCAATCAGCCCCAGCATTTT

v_call: TRBV27
d_call: TRBD1
clone_size: -
j_call: TRBJ2-7
cdr3_aa: CASSLGTTGDEQYF
cdr3_nt: TGTGCCAGCAGTCTCGGAACGACAGGGGACGAGCAGTACTTC

v_call: TRBV7-9
d_call: TRBD2
clone_size: -
j_call: TRBJ2-2
cdr3_aa: CASTTTSAIGELFF
cdr3_nt: TGTGCCAGCACAACGACTAGCGCCATCGGGGAGCTGTTTTTT

v_call: TRBV6-5
d_call: -
clone_size: -
j_call: TRBJ2-7
cdr3_aa: CAGPLRIYEQYF
cdr3_nt: TGTGCCGGCCCCCTGAGGATCTACGAGCAGTACTTC

v_call: TRBV13
d_call: -
clone_size: few
j_call: TRBJ1-1
cdr3_aa: CASSIVLPSTEAFF
cdr3_nt: TGTGCCAGCAGCATAGTACTACCGAGCACTGAAGCTTTCTTT

v_call: TRBV5-1
d_call: -
clone_size: once
j_call: TRBJ2-3
cdr3_aa: CASSLFPADTQYF
cdr3_nt: TGCGCCAGCAGCTTGTTTCCCGCAGATACGCAGTATTTT

v_call: TRBV9
d_call: TRBD1
clone_size: -
j_call: TRBJ1-3
cdr3_aa: CASSVNVYRGHSGNTIYF
cdr3_nt: TGTGCCAGCAGCGTTAACGTGTACAGGGGACACTCTGGAAACACCATATATTTT

v_call: TRBV5-4
d_call: -
clone_size: -
j_call: TRBJ1-2
cdr3_aa: CASSLRGWGYGYTF
cdr3_nt: TGTGCCAGCAGCTTGAGGGGCTGGGGCTATGGCTACACCTTC

v_call: TRBV14
d_call: -
clone_size: -
j_call: TRBJ2-1
cdr3_aa: CASSQGIGLGTLYNEQFF
cdr3_nt: TGTGCCAGCAGCCAAGGGATTGGTTTAGGGACTCTTTACAATGAGCAGTTCTTC

v_call: TRBV7-2
d_call: TRBD2
clone_size: -
j_call: TRBJ2-1
cdr3_aa: CASSLTPGLAGFRGNEQFF
cdr3_nt: TGTGCCAGCAGCTTAACCCCGGGACTAGCGGGATTTCGTGGCAATGAGCAGTTCTTC

v_call: TRBV9
d_call: TRBD2
clone_size: -
j_call: TRBJ2-1
cdr3_aa: CASSAPGGWGSNEQFF
cdr3_nt: TGTGCCAGCAGCGCCCCCGGGGGGTGGGGGAGCAATGAGCAGTTCTTC

v_call: TRBV7-2
d_call: -
clone_size: -
j_call: TRBJ2-1
cdr3_aa: CASSLRAASYNEQFF
cdr3_nt: TGTGCCAGCAGCTTAAGAGCGGCTTCCTACAATGAGCAGTTCTTC

v_call: TRBV19
d_call: TRBD1
clone_size: -
j_call: TRBJ1-2
cdr3_aa: CASSTSGDSNDYTF
cdr3_nt: TGTGCCAGTAGTACCTCCGGGGACAGTAATGACTACACCTTC

v_call: TRBV11-2
d_call: -
clone_size: -
j_call: TRBJ2-3
cdr3_aa: CASSLVGNRGDTQYF
cdr3_nt: TGTGCCAGCAGCTTAGTGGGGAACCGGGGAGATACGCAGTATTTT

v_call: TRBV29-1
d_call: -
clone_size: -
j_call: TRBJ2-3
cdr3_aa: CSVARAGPLDTQYF
cdr3_nt: TGCAGCGTCGCCCGCGCGGGGCCCTTAGATACGCAGTATTTT

v_call: TRBV6-5
d_call: TRBD1
clone_size: -
j_call: TRBJ1-2
cdr3_aa: CASSYLTGAGYTF
cdr3_nt: TGTGCCAGCAGTTACTTAACAGGGGCAGGCTACACCTTC